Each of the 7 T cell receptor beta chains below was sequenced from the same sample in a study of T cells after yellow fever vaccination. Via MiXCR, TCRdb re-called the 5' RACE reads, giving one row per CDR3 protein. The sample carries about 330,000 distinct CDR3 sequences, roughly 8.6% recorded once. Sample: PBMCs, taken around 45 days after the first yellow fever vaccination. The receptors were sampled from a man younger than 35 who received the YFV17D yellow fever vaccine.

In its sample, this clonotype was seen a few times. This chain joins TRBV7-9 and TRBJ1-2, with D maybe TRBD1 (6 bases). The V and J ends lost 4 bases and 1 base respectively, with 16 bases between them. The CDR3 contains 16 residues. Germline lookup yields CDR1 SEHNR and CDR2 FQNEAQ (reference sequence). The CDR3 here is CASSSPRDTLNYGYTF. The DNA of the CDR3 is TGTGCCAGCAGCTCGCCCCGGGACACCCTTAACTATGGCTACACCTTC. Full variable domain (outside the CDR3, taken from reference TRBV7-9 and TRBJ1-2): DTGVSQNPRHKITKRGQNVTFRCDPISEHNRLYWYRQTLGQGPEFLTYFQNEAQLEKSRLLSDRFSAERPKGSFSTLEIQRTEQGDSAMYLCASSSPRDTLNYGYTFGSGTRLTVV.

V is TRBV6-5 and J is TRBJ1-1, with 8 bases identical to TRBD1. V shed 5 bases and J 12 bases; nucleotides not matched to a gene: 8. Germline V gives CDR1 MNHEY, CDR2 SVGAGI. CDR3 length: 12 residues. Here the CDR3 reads CASSTGQGWTFF. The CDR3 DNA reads TGTGCCAGCAGTACTGGACAGGGTTGGACTTTCTTT.

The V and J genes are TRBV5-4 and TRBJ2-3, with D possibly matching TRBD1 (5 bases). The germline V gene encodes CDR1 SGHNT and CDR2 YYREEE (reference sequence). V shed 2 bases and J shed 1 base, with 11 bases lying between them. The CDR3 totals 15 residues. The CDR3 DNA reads TGTGCCAGCAGCTTCTCAGGGATCCGCACAGATACGCAGTATTTT. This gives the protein CASSFSGIRTDTQYF. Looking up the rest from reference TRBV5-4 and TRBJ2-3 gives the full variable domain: ETGVTQSPTHLIKTRGQQVTLRCSSQSGHNTVSWYQQALGQGPQFIFQYYREEENGRGNFPPRFSGLQFPNYSSELNVNALELDDSALYLCASSFSGIRTDTQYFGPGTRLTVL.

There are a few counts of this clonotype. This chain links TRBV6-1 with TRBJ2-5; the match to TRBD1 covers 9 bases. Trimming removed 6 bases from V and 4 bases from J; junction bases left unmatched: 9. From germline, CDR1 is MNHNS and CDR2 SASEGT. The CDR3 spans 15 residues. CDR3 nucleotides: TGTGCCAGCAGGTCAAGACAGGGGGTAGGAGAGACCCAGTACTTC. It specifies CASRSRQGVGETQYF.

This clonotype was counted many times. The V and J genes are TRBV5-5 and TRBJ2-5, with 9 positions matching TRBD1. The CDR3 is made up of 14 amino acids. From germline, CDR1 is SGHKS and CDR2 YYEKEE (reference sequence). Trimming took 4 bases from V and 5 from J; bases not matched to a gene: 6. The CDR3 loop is CASSTGQGRETQYF. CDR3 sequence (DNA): TGTGCCAGCAGCACAGGACAGGGGCGGGAGACCCAGTACTTC.

The CDR3 nucleotides are TGTGCCAGCAGCTCGCGGACAGGGAGTATATCGGTATATGGCTACACCTTC. This sequence encodes CASSSRTGSISVYGYTF. The J gene is TRBJ1-2, the V gene TRBV7-2; the match to TRBD1 covers 8 bases. The CDR3 length is 17 residues. Germline trimming cut 4 bases from V and 5 bases from J; bases unmatched to any gene: 15. Germline values: CDR1 SGHTA, CDR2 FQGNSA.

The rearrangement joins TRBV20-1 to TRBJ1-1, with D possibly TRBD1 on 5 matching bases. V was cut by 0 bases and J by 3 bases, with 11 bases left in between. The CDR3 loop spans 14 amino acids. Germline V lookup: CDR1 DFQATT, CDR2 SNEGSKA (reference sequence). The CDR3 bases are TGCAGTGCTAGAGACTCGGGGGGTGACACTGAAGCTTTCTTT. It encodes CSARDSGGDTEAFF.